This T cell receptor (beta chain) was profiled in a study of T cells in Graves' hyperthyroidism and ophthalmopathy. Study outcomes and limitations: In the blood, most expanded thyroid clonotypes above 0.001 appeared as well. Ophthalmopathy, which appeared later, was predicted by the model a median 6.5 months before onset.

This clonotype was counted ten times or more. Its target is unknown. RNA transcripts served as the template for amplifying TCR beta CDR3 regions. The HTBI primer set served for first-round RT-PCR of the TCR CDR3. Each CDR3 protein gets one entry after TCRdb re-called the multiplex PCR reads with MiXCR. The table lists around 600,000 distinct CDR3 sequences, 14% of them singletons. V dropped 1 base and J dropped 6 bases, with 18 bases sitting between them. Germline CDR1 is SGHVS and CDR2 is FQNEAQ. CDR3 length: 16 residues. Material: blood. This sequence joins TRBV7-8 and TRBJ2-5; the D gene is possibly TRBD2 (9 bases). The TCR sequence derives from a woman aged 18-29 years with Graves' ophthalmopathy. The DNA of the CDR3 is TGTGCCAGCAGCTTAGATCCTAGCGGGACAGGAAAGACCCAGTACTTC. Translation: CASSLDPSGTGKTQYF.